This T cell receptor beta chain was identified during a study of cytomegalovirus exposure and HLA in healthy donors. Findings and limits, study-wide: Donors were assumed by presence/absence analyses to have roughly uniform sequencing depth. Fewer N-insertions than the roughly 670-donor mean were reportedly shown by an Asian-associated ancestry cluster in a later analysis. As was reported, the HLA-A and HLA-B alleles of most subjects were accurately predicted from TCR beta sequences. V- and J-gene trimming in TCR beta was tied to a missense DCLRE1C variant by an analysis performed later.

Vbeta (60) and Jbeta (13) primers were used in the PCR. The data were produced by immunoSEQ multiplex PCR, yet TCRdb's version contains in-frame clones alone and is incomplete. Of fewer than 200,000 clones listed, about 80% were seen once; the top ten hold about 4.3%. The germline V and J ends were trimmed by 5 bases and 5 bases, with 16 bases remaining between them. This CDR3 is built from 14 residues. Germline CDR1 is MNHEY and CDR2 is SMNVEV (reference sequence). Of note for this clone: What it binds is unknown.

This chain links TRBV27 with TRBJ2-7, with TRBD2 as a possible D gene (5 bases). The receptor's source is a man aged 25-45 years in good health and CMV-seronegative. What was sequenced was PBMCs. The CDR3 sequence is CASSPSDSINEQYF. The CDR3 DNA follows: TGTGCCAGCAGTCCCTCGGACTCTATTAACGAGCAGTACTTC.